The source of this TCR beta chain is a study of T cells in women clearing cervical HPV infection. Overall study: Controls' single incident HPV16 infection cleared within 12 months without precancer. Case blood drawn at lesion detection; control blood after infection cleared. Study results and limitations: Combining TCR richness with V gene abundances gave approximately 0.8 AUC.

Profiled with immunoSEQ multiplex PCR; TCRdb holds only in-frame clones, not every one. Recorded here are 20,000 to 25,000 clones; the top ten clones represent 12%. Trimming at V came to 5 bases and at J to 6 bases, leaving 8 bases not matched to a gene. Germline V gives CDR1 DFQATT, CDR2 SNEGSKA (reference sequence). The CDR3 contains 15 residues. Details on this clone: Its antigen is still unknown. Read coverage stops 3 residues before the CDR3 terminus; the germline J gene supplies the remainder.

What was sequenced was blood buffy coat. The sequence derives from a woman aged 18-70 years with a cervical HPV16 infection that either progressed to CIN3+ or cleared (not recorded which). The chain links TRBV20-1 to TRBJ1-5; 12 bases line up with TRBD1. The DNA read from the CDR3 is TGCAGTGCTTCAAGTGGGACAGGGGGCCGTCAGCCC. Protein: CSASSGTGGRQP. The full CDR3 sequence reads CSASSGTGGRQPQHF.